The present TCR beta chain was sequenced within a study of T-cell reconstitution after alpha-beta-depleted transplantation in children. For TCRbeta, the library was prepared with unique molecular identifiers. TCRdb re-called the PCR reads through MiXCR, storing one row per CDR3 protein. Of about 240,000 distinct CDR3 sequences in the sample, roughly 26% were seen once. This clonotype has only a few counts. The CDR3 runs 16 residues. V lost 0 bases and J lost 4, with 15 bases in between. Per germline, CDR1 KGHSH and CDR2 LQKENI. The input for sequencing was PBMCs, taken before TCRalphabeta/CD19-depleted stem cell transplant. V usage is TRBV18 and J usage is TRBJ1-1, with D perhaps matching TRBD1 (6 bases). This receptor was identified in a girl aged 2-9 years with Fanconi anemia, due to receive a stem cell transplant. The CDR3 coding sequence is TGTGCCAGCTCACCACCGGTCAGGGGTGATTTCACTGAAGCTTTCTTT. Its protein is CASSPPVRGDFTEAFF.